The subject of this entry is one T cell receptor (beta chain). There are 13 residues in the CDR3. Germline-derived CDR1 and CDR2 are SQVTM and ANQGSEA. V was shortened by 4 bases and J by 7 bases, with 14 bases between the two germline ends. PCR primers comprised 60 Vbeta and 13 Jbeta primers. TCRdb keeps only in-frame clones here, not all; method: immunoSEQ multiplex PCR. The sample records 60,000 to 70,000 clones, 80% being singletons. This entry comes from a study of cytomegalovirus exposure and HLA in healthy donors. Study summary: A previous analysis identified 100 million or so unique TCR beta sequences derived from 180 million or so T cells.

Specimen: PBMCs. The chain links TRBV29-1 to TRBJ1-5; TRBD1 might be the D (6 bases). The source of this sequence is a woman younger than 45 in good health and CMV-seronegative. The CDR3 loop is CSVAGQYEQPQHF. The CDR3 coding sequence is TGCAGCGTTGCTGGACAGTATGAGCAGCCCCAGCATTTT.